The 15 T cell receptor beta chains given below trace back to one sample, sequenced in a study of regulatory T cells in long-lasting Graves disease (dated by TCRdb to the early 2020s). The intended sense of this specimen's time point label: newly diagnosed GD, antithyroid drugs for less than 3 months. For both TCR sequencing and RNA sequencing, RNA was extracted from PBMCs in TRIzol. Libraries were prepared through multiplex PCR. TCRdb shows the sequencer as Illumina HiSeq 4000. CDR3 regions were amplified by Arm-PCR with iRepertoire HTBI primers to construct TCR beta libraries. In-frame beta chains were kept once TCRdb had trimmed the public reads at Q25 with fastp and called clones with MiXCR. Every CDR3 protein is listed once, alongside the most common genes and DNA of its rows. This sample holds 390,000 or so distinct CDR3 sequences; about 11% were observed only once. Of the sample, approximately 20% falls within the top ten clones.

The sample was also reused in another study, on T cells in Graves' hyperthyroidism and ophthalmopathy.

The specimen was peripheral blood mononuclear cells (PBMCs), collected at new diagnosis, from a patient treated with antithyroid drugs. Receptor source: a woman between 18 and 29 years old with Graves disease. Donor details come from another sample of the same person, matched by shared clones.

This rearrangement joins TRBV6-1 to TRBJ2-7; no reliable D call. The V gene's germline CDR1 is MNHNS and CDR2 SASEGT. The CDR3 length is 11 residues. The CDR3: CAPPCSYEQYV. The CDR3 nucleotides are TGTGCACCTCCGTGCTCCTACGAGCAGTACGTC.

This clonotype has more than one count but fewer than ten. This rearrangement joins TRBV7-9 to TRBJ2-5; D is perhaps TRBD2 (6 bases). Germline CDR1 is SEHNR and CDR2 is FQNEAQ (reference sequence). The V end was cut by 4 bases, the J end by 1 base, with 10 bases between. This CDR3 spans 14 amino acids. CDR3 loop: CASSSRDFQETQYF. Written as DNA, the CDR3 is TGTGCCAGCAGCTCCCGGGACTTCCAAGAGACCCAGTACTTC. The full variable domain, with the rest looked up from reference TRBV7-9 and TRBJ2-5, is DTGVSQNPRHKITKRGQNVTFRCDPISEHNRLYWYRQTLGQGPEFLTYFQNEAQLEKSRLLSDRFSAERPKGSFSTLEIQRTEQGDSAMYLCASSSRDFQETQYFGPGTRLLVL.

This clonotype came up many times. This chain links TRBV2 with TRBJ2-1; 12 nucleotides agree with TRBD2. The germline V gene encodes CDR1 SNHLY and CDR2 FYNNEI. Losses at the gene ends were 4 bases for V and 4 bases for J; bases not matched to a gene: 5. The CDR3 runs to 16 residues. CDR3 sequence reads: CASSGPSGGDYNEQFF. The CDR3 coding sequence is TGTGCCAGCAGTGGCCCTAGCGGGGGGGATTACAATGAGCAGTTCTTC.

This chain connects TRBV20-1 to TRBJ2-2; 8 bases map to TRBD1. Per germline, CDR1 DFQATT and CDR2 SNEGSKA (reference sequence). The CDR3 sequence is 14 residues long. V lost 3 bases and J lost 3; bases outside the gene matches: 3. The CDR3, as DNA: TGCAGTGCTAGCTACAGGGGGTACACCGGGGAGCTGTTTTTT. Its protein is CSASYRGYTGELFF.

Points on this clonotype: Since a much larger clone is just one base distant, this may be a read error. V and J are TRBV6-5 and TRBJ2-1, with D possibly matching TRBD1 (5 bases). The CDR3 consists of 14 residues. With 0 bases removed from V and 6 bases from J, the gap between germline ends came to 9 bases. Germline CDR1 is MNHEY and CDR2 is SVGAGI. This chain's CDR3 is CASSYSGASNEQFF. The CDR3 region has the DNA TGTGCCAGCAGTTACTCAGGGGCTTCCAATGAGCAGTTCTTC.

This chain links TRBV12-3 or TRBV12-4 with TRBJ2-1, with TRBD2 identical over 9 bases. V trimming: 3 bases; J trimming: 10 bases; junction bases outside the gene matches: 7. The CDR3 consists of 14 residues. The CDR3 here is CASSFLRGGQEQFF. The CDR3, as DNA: TGTGCCAGCAGTTTCTTGCGGGGGGGCCAAGAGCAGTTCTTC.

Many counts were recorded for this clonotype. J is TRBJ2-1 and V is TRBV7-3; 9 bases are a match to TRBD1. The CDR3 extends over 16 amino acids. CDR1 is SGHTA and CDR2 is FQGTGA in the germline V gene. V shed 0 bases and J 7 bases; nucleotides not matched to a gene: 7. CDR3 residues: CASSLTLGTGKNEQFF. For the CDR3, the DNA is TGTGCCAGCAGCTTAACGTTGGGGACAGGGAAGAATGAGCAGTTCTTC.

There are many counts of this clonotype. The DNA of the CDR3 is TGTGCCAGCAGTTTGTGGGGACAGGGGGATGAAAAACTGTTTTTT. Its protein is CASSLWGQGDEKLFF. This chain connects TRBV28 to TRBJ1-4; TRBD1 matches at 11 bases. The CDR3 has 15 residues. Germline-derived CDR1 and CDR2 are MDHEN and SYDVKM. After removal of 3 bases from V and 6 bases from J, the junction contained 3 bases not matched to a gene.

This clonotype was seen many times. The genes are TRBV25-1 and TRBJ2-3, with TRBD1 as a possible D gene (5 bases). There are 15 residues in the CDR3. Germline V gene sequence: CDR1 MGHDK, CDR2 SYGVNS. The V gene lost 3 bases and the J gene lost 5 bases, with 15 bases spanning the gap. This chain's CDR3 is CASSDIGDEGDTQYF. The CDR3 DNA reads TGTGCCAGCAGTGACATAGGGGATGAAGGAGATACGCAGTATTTT.

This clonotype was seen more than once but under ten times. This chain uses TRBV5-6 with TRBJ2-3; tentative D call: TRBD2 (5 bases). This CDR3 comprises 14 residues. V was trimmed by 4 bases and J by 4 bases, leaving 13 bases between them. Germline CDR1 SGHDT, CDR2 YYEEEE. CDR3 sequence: CASSPFGVSDTQYF. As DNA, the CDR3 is TGTGCCAGCAGCCCCTTCGGGGTTTCAGATACGCAGTATTTT.

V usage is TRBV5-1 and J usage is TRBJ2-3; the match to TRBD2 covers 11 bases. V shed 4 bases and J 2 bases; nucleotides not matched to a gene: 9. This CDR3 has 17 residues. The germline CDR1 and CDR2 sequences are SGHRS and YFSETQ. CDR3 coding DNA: TGCGCCAGCAGCCTCACCCCGGGACTAGCGGTCACAGATACGCAGTATTTT. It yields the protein CASSLTPGLAVTDTQYF.

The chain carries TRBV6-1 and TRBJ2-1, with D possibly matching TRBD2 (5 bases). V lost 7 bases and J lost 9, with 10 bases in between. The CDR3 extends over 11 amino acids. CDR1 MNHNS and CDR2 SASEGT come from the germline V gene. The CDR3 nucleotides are TGTGCCAGCAAACTAGTAAGTGAGCAGTTCTTC. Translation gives CASKLVSEQFF.

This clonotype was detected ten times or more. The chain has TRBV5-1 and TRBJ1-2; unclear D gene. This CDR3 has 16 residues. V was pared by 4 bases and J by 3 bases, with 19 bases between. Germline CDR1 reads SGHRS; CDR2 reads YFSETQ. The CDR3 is CASSPEGRPVDYGYTF. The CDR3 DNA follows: TGCGCCAGCAGCCCGGAAGGGAGGCCGGTGGACTATGGCTACACCTTC.

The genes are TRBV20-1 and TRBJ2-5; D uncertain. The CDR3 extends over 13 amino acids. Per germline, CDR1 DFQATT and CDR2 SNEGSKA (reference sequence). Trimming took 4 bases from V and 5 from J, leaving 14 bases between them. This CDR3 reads CSATPDVGETQYF. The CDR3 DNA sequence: TGCAGTGCTACCCCGGACGTGGGGGAGACCCAGTACTTC.

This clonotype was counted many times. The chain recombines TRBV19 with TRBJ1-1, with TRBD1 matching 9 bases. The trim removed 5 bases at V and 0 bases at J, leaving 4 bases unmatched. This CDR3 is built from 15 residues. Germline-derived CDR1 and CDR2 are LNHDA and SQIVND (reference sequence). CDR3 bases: TGTGCCAGTAGTGACCGGGACAGGGTGAACACTGAAGCTTTCTTT. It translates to CASSDRDRVNTEAFF.